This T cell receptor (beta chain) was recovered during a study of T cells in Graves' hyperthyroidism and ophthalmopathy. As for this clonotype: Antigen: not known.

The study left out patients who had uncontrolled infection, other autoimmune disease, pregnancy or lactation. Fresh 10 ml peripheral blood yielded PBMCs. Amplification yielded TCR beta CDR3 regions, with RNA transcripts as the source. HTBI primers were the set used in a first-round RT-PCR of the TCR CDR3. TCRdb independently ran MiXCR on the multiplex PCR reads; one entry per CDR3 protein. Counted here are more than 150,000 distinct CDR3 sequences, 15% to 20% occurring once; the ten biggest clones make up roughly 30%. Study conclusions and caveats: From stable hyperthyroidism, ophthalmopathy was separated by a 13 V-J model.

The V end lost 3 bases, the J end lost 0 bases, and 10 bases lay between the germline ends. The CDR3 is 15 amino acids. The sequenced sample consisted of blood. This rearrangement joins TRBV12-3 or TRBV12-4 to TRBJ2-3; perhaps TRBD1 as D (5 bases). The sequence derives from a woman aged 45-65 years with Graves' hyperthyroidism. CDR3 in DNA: TGTGCCAGCAGTTTTTACAGGTCTAGCACAGATACGCAGTATTTT. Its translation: CASSFYRSSTDTQYF.